This T cell receptor beta chain stems from a study of breast tumors, draining lymph nodes, adjacent tissues. About this clonotype: Its antigen is currently unknown.

Whole-study results and caveats: Findings are consistent with lymph node origin and intratumoral expansion of most tumor T cells. Compared with lymph nodes, tumors were less diverse; compared with nontumor tissue, more. Tumor and nontumor repertoires were significantly more similar in luminal-like than in basal-like breast cancer.

MiXCR, run by TCRdb on the multiplex PCR reads, gives a single entry per CDR3 protein. The sample has over 150,000 distinct CDR3 sequences; approximately 30% are singletons. Germline V gene lookup returns CDR1 LNHNV and CDR2 YYDKDF (reference sequence). V was trimmed by 8 bases and J by 2 bases, leaving 15 bases between them. The CDR3 length is 15 residues. Breast cancer patients provided tissue from their axillary draining lymph nodes. This clonotype was sampled from a female donor with breast cancer. Some clones in this sample may be carry-over from other donors' samples. The chain uses TRBV15 and TRBJ2-2; possibly TRBD2 for D (5 bases). The sequencing input was axillary lymph node tissue. The CDR3 protein is CATRAGLLNTGELFF. The CDR3 DNA follows: TGTGCCACCCGGGCCGGACTCCTCAACACCGGGGAGCTGTTTTTT.